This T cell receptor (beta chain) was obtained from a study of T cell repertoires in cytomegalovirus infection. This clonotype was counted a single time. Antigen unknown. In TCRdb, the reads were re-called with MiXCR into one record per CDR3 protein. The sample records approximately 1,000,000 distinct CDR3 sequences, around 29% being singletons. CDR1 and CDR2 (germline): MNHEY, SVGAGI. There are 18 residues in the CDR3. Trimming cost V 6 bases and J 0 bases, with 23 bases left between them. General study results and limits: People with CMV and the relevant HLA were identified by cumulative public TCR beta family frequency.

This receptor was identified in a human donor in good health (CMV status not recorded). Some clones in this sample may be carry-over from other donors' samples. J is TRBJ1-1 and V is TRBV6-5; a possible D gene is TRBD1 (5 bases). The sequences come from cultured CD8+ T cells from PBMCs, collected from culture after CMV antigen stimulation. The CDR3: CASSLHKAQGRMNTEAFF. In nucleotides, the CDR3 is TGTGCCAGCAGCCTCCACAAGGCCCAGGGCCGTATGAACACTGAAGCTTTCTTT.